What follows are 21 T cell receptor beta chains derived from one specimen sequenced in a study of cytomegalovirus exposure and HLA in healthy donors. It was with 60 Vbeta and 13 Jbeta primers that the PCR ran. Data came from immunoSEQ multiplex PCR; TCRdb stores just in-frame clones and leaves some out. This sample yields approximately 130,000 clones, of which approximately 10% are seen a single time; roughly 7% belongs to the top ten. The sample was PBMCs. These receptors came from a woman in her thirties or forties in good health and CMV-seropositive.

This clone showed up just a few times. CDR3 loop: CASSPATNEKLFF. The CDR3 nucleotides are TGTGCCAGCAGTCCCGCAACTAATGAAAAACTGTTTTTT. This sequence joins TRBV5-4 and TRBJ1-4, with D unresolved. Germline V gene data show CDR1 as SGHNT and CDR2 as YYREEE (reference sequence). V dropped 5 bases and J dropped 0 bases, with 5 bases sitting between them. CDR3 size: 13 residues.

This clone was counted a few times. The V gene is TRBV5-1, the J gene TRBJ2-7; maybe TRBD1 (6 bases). There are 13 residues in the CDR3. The germline V gene encodes CDR1 SGHRS and CDR2 YFSETQ. Trimming removed 9 bases from V and 2 bases from J, with 15 bases in between. The CDR3 DNA reads TGCGCCACCTCGGTGGCAGGGGCCTACGAGCAGTACTTC. This codes for CATSVAGAYEQYF.

This clone was counted a few times. This rearrangement joins TRBV6-1 to TRBJ1-1, with 9 bases lining up with TRBD1. This CDR3 comprises 14 residues. V shed 6 bases, J shed 1 base, and the junction held 3 bases outside the gene matches. CDR1 is MNHNS, CDR2 SASEGT, per germline. For the CDR3, the DNA is TGTGCCAGCAGGAGACAGGGGGAGAACACTGAAGCTTTCTTT. It encodes CASRRQGENTEAFF.

The V call is TRBV6-4, the J call TRBJ2-2, with a possible D match to TRBD2 (6 bases). V was pared by 3 bases and J by 5 bases, with 10 bases between. The CDR3 has 14 residues. Germline CDR1 reads MRHNA; CDR2 reads SNTAGT. CDR3 sequence (DNA): TGTGCCAGCAGTGATCATGGGGGGACCGGGGAGCTGTTTTTT. Its protein is CASSDHGGTGELFF.

The chain uses TRBV6-4 and TRBJ1-1; D may be TRBD1 (5 bases). CDR3 length: 14 residues. V was clipped by 8 bases and J by 0 bases, with 13 bases between them. Germline V gene data show CDR1 as MRHNA and CDR2 as SNTAGT. CDR3 nucleotide sequence: TGTGCCAGCGGGGGGAGGGCGATGAACACTGAAGCTTTCTTT. It encodes CASGGRAMNTEAFF.

The gene calls are TRBV9 and TRBJ2-1; D gene ambiguous. Deletions cut 0 bases from V and 9 bases from J, with 10 bases between. The length of the CDR3 is 13 residues. The germline V gene has CDR1 SGDLS and CDR2 YYNGEE. CDR3 sequence: CASSVGSIGEQFF. Written as DNA, the CDR3 is TGTGCCAGCAGCGTAGGTTCGATCGGTGAGCAGTTCTTC.

This clone has only a few counts. The chain has TRBV29-1 and TRBJ2-1; unclear D gene. The CDR3 covers 11 residues. V was pared by 5 bases and J by 8 bases, with 10 bases between. CDR1 is SQVTM, CDR2 ANQGSEA, per germline. The DNA for the CDR3 is TGCAGCGTTTTGGAGACCGATGAGCAGTTCTTC. Its protein is CSVLETDEQFF.

This clone was seen a handful of times. This sequence joins TRBV11-2 and TRBJ2-5; 7 bases are shared with TRBD2. V was pared by 4 bases and J by 2 bases, with 13 bases of the junction left unmatched. This CDR3 comprises 17 residues. Germline CDR1 and CDR2: SGHAT and FQNNGV. CDR3 residues: CASSSRGWGSGQETQYF. CDR3 bases: TGTGCCAGCAGCTCCCGTGGCTGGGGTAGCGGGCAAGAGACCCAGTACTTC.

The chain is built from TRBV5-1 and TRBJ2-1; 8 nucleotides line up with TRBD2. The germline gives CDR1 SGHRS, CDR2 YFSETQ. The CDR3 runs 15 residues. The V and J ends lost 3 bases and 10 bases, in that order; junction bases with no gene match: 12. The DNA of the CDR3 is TGCGCCAGCAGCTCCTTAGCGGGGACTAACGCCGAGCAGTTCTTC. Its translation: CASSSLAGTNAEQFF.

This clone was found a few times. The chain is built from TRBV6-1 and TRBJ2-2, with a tentative D call TRBD1 (5 bases). Trimming cost V 2 bases and J 5 bases, with 6 bases left between them. The CDR3 spans 13 residues. The germline V gene has CDR1 MNHNS and CDR2 SASEGT. The CDR3 sequence is CASSESGTGELFF. The CDR3 DNA follows: TGTGCCAGCAGTGAATCAGGGACCGGGGAGCTGTTTTTT.

V gene TRBV2 combines with J gene TRBJ1-1; perhaps TRBD1 as D (5 bases). The V gene lost 6 bases and the J gene lost 1 base, with 12 bases spanning the gap. The germline gives CDR1 SNHLY, CDR2 FYNNEI. The CDR3 has 14 amino acids. CDR3 bases: TGTGCCAGCAGAATGGGGGGGGAGAACACTGAAGCTTTCTTT. Protein: CASRMGGENTEAFF.

In this sample, this clone turned up a few times. V and J are TRBV6-6 and TRBJ1-5; D gene unclear. The V gene lost 7 bases and the J gene lost 0 bases, with 7 bases spanning the gap. This CDR3 comprises 13 residues. Germline loops: CDR1 MNHNY, CDR2 SVGAGI (reference sequence). The CDR3 protein is CASTYHSNQPQHF. The CDR3 DNA reads as TGTGCCAGCACCTATCATAGCAATCAGCCCCAGCATTTT.

In this sample, this clone turned up a few times. The chain has TRBV9 and TRBJ2-1; no definite D call. CDR1 and CDR2 from the germline V gene are SGDLS and YYNGEE. Trimming pared 0 bases from V and 9 bases from J, leaving 13 bases between. The CDR3 sequence is 14 residues long. Here the CDR3 reads CASSVDLLAAEQFF. CDR3 in DNA: TGTGCCAGCAGCGTAGATCTATTAGCTGCTGAGCAGTTCTTC.

The chain employs TRBV27 and TRBJ2-7; D gene uncertain. Germline V gene sequence: CDR1 MNHEY, CDR2 SMNVEV (reference sequence). This CDR3 spans 14 amino acids. With 0 bases removed from V and 2 bases from J, the gap between germline ends came to 8 bases. The CDR3 is CASSLSQVAYEQYF. As DNA, the CDR3 is TGTGCCAGCAGTTTATCGCAGGTAGCCTACGAGCAGTACTTC.

V and J are TRBV27 and TRBJ2-3; D is possibly TRBD2 (6 bases). This CDR3 comprises 15 residues. Germline loops: CDR1 MNHEY, CDR2 SMNVEV (reference sequence). V was cut by 6 bases and J by 3 bases, with 16 bases left in between. The CDR3 is CASSSGGEMTDTQYF. DNA for the CDR3: TGTGCCAGCAGCTCCGGAGGGGAGATGACAGATACGCAGTATTTT.

The gene calls are TRBV2 and TRBJ2-1; TRBD2 matches 8 bases. V shed 6 bases and J 0 bases; nucleotides not matched to a gene: 10. Germline-derived CDR1 and CDR2 are SNHLY and FYNNEI. This CDR3 contains 17 residues. CDR3 sequence reads: CASRLGPAGASYNEQFF. CDR3 DNA: TGTGCCAGCAGACTAGGACCAGCGGGGGCCTCCTACAATGAGCAGTTCTTC.

The chain recombines TRBV5-1 with TRBJ1-2; 7 bases are a match to TRBD1. This CDR3 contains 14 residues. Germline trimming cut 2 bases from V and 3 bases from J; bases unmatched to any gene: 4. Germline values: CDR1 SGHRS, CDR2 YFSETQ. In DNA form, the CDR3 reads TGCGCCAGCAGCTTCCGAACAGGGGACTATGGCTACACCTTC. The encoded protein is CASSFRTGDYGYTF.

The CDR3 nucleotides are TGTGCCAGCAGCCGTAGGCCCGGACAGGGGTTGGACAATGAGCAGTTCTTC. It yields the protein CASSRRPGQGLDNEQFF. This chain joins TRBV7-2 and TRBJ2-1; TRBD1 matches 9 bases. CDR3 length: 17 amino acids. Germline CDR1 reads SGHTA; CDR2 reads FQGNSA. The V gene end was trimmed by 5 bases and the J gene end by 5 bases; junction bases not matched to a gene: 13.

The rearrangement joins TRBV7-2 to TRBJ1-5, with no clear D. This CDR3 has 18 residues. V was trimmed by 1 base and J by 4 bases, leaving 20 bases between them. The germline CDR1 and CDR2 sequences are SGHTA and FQGNSA. The CDR3 DNA reads as TGTGCCAGCAGCTTAGTTCGTCTCCGGGGTGATGGAAATCAGCCCCAGCATTTT. Translation: CASSLVRLRGDGNQPQHF.

V gene TRBV9 combines with J gene TRBJ2-2; 8 bases line up with TRBD1. After removal of 0 bases from V and 4 bases from J, the junction contained 2 bases not matched to a gene. The germline CDR1 and CDR2 sequences are SGDLS and YYNGEE. The CDR3 spans 15 residues. The CDR3 DNA sequence: TGTGCCAGCAGCGTAGGACAGGGGTTCACCGGGGAGCTGTTTTTT. It specifies CASSVGQGFTGELFF.

This clone has more than one count but fewer than ten. The rearrangement links TRBV7-3 to TRBJ2-3; D might be TRBD1 (6 bases). Trimming took off 2 bases at V and 13 bases at J, with 13 bases between the two ends. Germline CDR1 reads SGHTA; CDR2 reads FQGTGA. This CDR3 is built from 12 residues. CDR3 DNA: TGTGCCAGCAGCTTAGGTACAGGGAAAAAGTATTTT. Amino acid sequence: CASSLGTGKKYF.